The 2 T cell receptor beta chains given below trace back to one sample, sequenced in a study of shared clonotypes between healthy human individuals. TCRdb keeps only in-frame clones here, not all; method: immunoSEQ multiplex PCR. This sample has about 490,000 clones, with less than 80% found just once. The sample was PBMCs. The receptors here all came from a middle-aged woman in good health. Some clones in this sample may be carry-over from other donors' samples.

The genes are TRBV5-6 and TRBJ1-4, with D perhaps TRBD1 (5 bases). CDR1 and CDR2 (germline): SGHDT, YYEEEE. The V gene lost 4 bases and the J gene lost 7 bases, with 11 bases spanning the gap. This CDR3 spans 13 amino acids. The CDR3 DNA reads as TGTGCCAGCAGCATCGGACAAGTTGAAAAACTGTTTTTT. Translated: CASSIGQVEKLFF.

The sample holds many counts of this clone. The J gene is TRBJ1-4, the V gene TRBV18; no firm D call. Germline CDR1 and CDR2: KGHSH and LQKENI. V lost 2 bases and J lost 0, with 10 bases in between. CDR3 length: 16 amino acids. The CDR3 loop reads CASSPFTATTNEKLFF. CDR3 nucleotide sequence: TGTGCCAGCTCACCATTTACCGCTACAACTAATGAAAAACTGTTTTTT.